This passage covers 4 T cell receptor beta chains from one sample sequenced in a study of blood T cell repertoires in COVID-19. The table came from immunoSEQ multiplex PCR; TCRdb's copy has only in-frame clones and leaves some out. Among about 240,000 clones listed, roughly 82% were seen once. The specimen was peripheral blood. The receptors come from a man older than 75 with acute or convalescent COVID-19.

J is TRBJ1-4 and V is TRBV6-5; D may be TRBD1 (6 bases). CDR3 size: 14 residues. Per germline, CDR1 MNHEY and CDR2 SVGAGI. With 8 bases removed from V and 2 bases from J, the gap between germline ends came to 12 bases. This CDR3 is CASRSRGTNEKLFF. The CDR3 DNA reads TGTGCCAGCCGGAGCAGGGGCACTAATGAAAAACTGTTTTTT.

The chain is built from TRBV6-1 and TRBJ2-1, with a weak D call TRBD2 (6 bases). Germline CDR1 MNHNS, CDR2 SASEGT. Trimming shortened V by 0 bases and J by 8 bases, and 8 bases separated the two germline ends. The CDR3 has 13 amino acids. CDR3 protein: CASSEARRDEQFF. The CDR3 DNA sequence: TGTGCCAGCAGTGAAGCGCGGAGGGATGAGCAGTTCTTC.

The count of this clone is one. This chain uses TRBV19 with TRBJ2-1; D is undetermined. The germline CDR1 and CDR2 sequences are LNHDA and SQIVND (reference sequence). Trimming shortened V by 5 bases and J by 1 base, and 9 bases separated the two germline ends. The length of the CDR3 is 14 residues. CDR3 residues: CASSPGSSYNEQFF. DNA for the CDR3: TGTGCCAGTAGTCCAGGTAGTTCCTACAATGAGCAGTTCTTC.

The chain combines TRBV4-3 with TRBJ1-1; D perhaps matches TRBD1 (6 bases). CDR1 and CDR2 from the germline V gene are LGHNA and YSLEER. Trimming cost V 0 bases and J 1 base, with 18 bases left between them. The CDR3 extends over 18 amino acids. CDR3 residues: CASSQDLVQGVGNTEAFF. The CDR3 coding sequence is TGCGCCAGCAGCCAAGATTTAGTACAGGGTGTCGGGAACACTGAAGCTTTCTTT.